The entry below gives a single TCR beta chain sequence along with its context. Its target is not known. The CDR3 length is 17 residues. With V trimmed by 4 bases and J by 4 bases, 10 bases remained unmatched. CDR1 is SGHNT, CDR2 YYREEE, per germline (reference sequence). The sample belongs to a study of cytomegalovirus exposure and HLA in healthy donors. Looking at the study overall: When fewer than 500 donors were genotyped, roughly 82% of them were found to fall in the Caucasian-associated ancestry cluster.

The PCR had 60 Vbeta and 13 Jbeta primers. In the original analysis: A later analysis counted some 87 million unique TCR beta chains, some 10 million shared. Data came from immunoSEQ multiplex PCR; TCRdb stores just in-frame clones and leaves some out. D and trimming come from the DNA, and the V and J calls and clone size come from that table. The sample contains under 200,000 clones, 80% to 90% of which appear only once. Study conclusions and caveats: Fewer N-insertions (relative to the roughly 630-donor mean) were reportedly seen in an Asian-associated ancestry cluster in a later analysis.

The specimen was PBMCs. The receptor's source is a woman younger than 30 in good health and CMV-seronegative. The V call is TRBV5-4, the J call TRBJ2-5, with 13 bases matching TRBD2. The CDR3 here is CASSIGTSGKWAETQYF. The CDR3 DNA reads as TGTGCCAGCAGCATAGGGACTAGCGGGAAGTGGGCAGAGACCCAGTACTTC.